The source of this T cell receptor beta chain is a study of T cells of healthy individuals. V lost 1 base to trimming and J lost 1 base, with 8 bases between them. Germline lookup yields CDR1 GTSNPN and CDR2 SVGIG (reference sequence). The length of the CDR3 is 14 residues. TCRdb re-called the 5' RACE reads with MiXCR, one entry per CDR3 protein. The data contain about 63,000 distinct CDR3 sequences, 15% to 20% of them singletons. The J gene is TRBJ1-5, the V gene TRBV30; perhaps TRBD1 as D (6 bases). The clonotype was recovered from a human donor in good health. The CDR3 loop is CAWSGTGSNQPQHF. The CDR3 nucleotides read TGTGCCTGGAGTGGAACAGGGAGCAATCAGCCCCAGCATTTT.